This TCR beta chain was retrieved from a study of cytotoxic CD8 clonotypes in ibrutinib-treated CLL. This table comes from immunoSEQ multiplex PCR, and its TCRdb copy is limited to in-frame clones, with some not included. The sample records 140,000 to 150,000 clones, 70% to 80% being singletons. The CDR3 runs to 15 residues. V lost 2 bases to trimming and J lost 1 base, with 9 bases between them. Germline-derived CDR1 and CDR2 are KGHSH and LQKENI. The TCR sequence derives from a human donor with chronic lymphocytic leukemia. The chain joins TRBV18 to TRBJ1-5; TRBD1 is a possible D gene (6 bases). The sequences come from PBMCs, collected after 24 months of ibrutinib treatment. The CDR3 protein is CASSPLGGSNQPQHF. For the CDR3, the DNA is TGTGCCAGCTCACCATTAGGGGGGAGCAATCAGCCCCAGCATTTT.